This TCR beta chain was sequenced for a study of blood T cell repertoires in COVID-19. As for the study in general: The cDNA or gDNA used as material had been derived from T cells, B-cell-depleted T cells, or PBMCs.

Those who participated ranged in age from 18 to 89 years and resided in about two dozen US areas. This clone was picked up one time. Assay used: immunoSEQ multiplex PCR; TCRdb lists only in-frame clones, some missing. The sample holds some 290,000 clones, more than 85% seen once. The material sequenced was PBMCs or T cells enriched from blood (not recorded which). The sequence was obtained from a woman aged 30 to 39 who had been exposed to COVID-19.

This CDR3 is CASSFRPTANYGYTF. DNA of the CDR3: TGTGCCAGCAGTTTTCGACCTACAGCTAACTATGGCTACACCTTC. The chain has TRBV27 and TRBJ1-2; D gene uncertain. The CDR3 runs to 15 residues. The V end lost 3 bases, the J end lost 0 bases, and 11 bases lay between the germline ends. Germline assignment: CDR1 MNHEY and CDR2 SMNVEV (reference sequence).